One and the same sample provided the 8 T cell receptor beta chains below, sequenced in a study of cytomegalovirus exposure and HLA in healthy donors. The PCR used 60 Vbeta and 13 Jbeta primers. The table came from immunoSEQ multiplex PCR; TCRdb's copy has only in-frame clones and leaves some out. The sample holds 150,000 to 200,000 clones; around 62% are singletons and the top ten take over 2.5%. Material for sequencing was PBMCs. The receptors were sampled from a man in his forties in good health and CMV-seronegative.

The chain carries TRBV7-9 and TRBJ2-3, with D perhaps matching TRBD2 (5 bases). The CDR3 is 17 amino acids. CDR1 is SEHNR and CDR2 is FQNEAQ in the germline V gene (reference sequence). Trimming stripped 5 bases from V and 2 bases from J, with 20 bases between. The chain's CDR3 is CASSPNRGLGSTDTQYF. The CDR3, as DNA: TGTGCCAGCAGCCCAAACCGAGGACTCGGATCCACAGATACGCAGTATTTT.

V gene TRBV27 combines with J gene TRBJ2-7; 7 bases map to TRBD1. CDR1 and CDR2 (germline): MNHEY, SMNVEV (reference sequence). This CDR3 has 15 residues. V lost 4 bases, J lost 1 base, and 7 bases stayed unmatched. The CDR3 sequence is CASSWDSRMSYEQYF. The CDR3 region has the DNA TGTGCCAGCAGTTGGGACAGCAGGATGTCCTACGAGCAGTACTTC.

V gene TRBV5-1 combines with J gene TRBJ1-1; D may be TRBD1 (6 bases). The germline V gene has CDR1 SGHRS and CDR2 YFSETQ. Trimming cost V 4 bases and J 0 bases, with 16 bases left between them. The CDR3 consists of 16 residues. The CDR3 region has the DNA TGCGCCAGCAGCGTCGCCCTTGGGGACATGAACACTGAAGCTTTCTTT. It encodes CASSVALGDMNTEAFF.

This chain joins TRBV11-2 and TRBJ2-3; D is undetermined. Trimming pared 2 bases from V and 1 base from J, leaving 16 bases between. This CDR3 has 17 residues. The germline gives CDR1 SGHAT, CDR2 FQNNGV. For the CDR3, the DNA is TGTGCCAGCAGCTTACTCGGCAGGAATGGGCGCACAGATACGCAGTATTTT. This codes for CASSLLGRNGRTDTQYF.

The V call is TRBV12-5, the J call TRBJ2-1, with 10 bases lining up with TRBD2. The V gene end was trimmed by 1 base and the J gene end by 7 bases; junction bases not matched to a gene: 10. This CDR3 has 17 residues. CDR1 and CDR2 (germline): LGHNT, FRNRAP. The CDR3 region is CASGLESSGGAFNEQFF. The CDR3 DNA sequence: TGTGCTAGTGGTTTGGAGTCGAGCGGGGGGGCATTTAATGAGCAGTTCTTC.

This chain links TRBV7-9 with TRBJ1-4; D may be TRBD1 (5 bases). The CDR3 sequence is 13 residues long. CDR1 and CDR2 (germline): SEHNR, FQNEAQ (reference sequence). V dropped 4 bases and J dropped 6 bases, with 9 bases sitting between them. CDR3: CASSWQGYEKLFF. Here the CDR3 DNA reads TGTGCCAGCAGCTGGCAGGGCTATGAAAAACTGTTTTTT.

This clone showed up just a few times. The J gene is TRBJ2-3, the V gene TRBV11-2; D not resolved. This CDR3 has 15 amino acids. Germline CDR1 reads SGHAT; CDR2 reads FQNNGV. Trimming took off 5 bases at V and 0 bases at J, with 12 bases between the two ends. CDR3 amino acids: CASSPSLASTDTQYF. The CDR3 nucleotides are TGTGCCAGCAGCCCCTCCCTCGCGAGCACAGATACGCAGTATTTT. The whole variable domain, remainder taken from reference TRBV11-2 and TRBJ2-3, is EAGVAQSPRYKIIEKRQSVAFWCNPISGHATLYWYQQILGQGPKLLIQFQNNGVVDDSQLPKDRFSAERLKGVDSTLKIQPAKLEDSAVYLCASSPSLASTDTQYFGPGTRLTVL.

This chain uses TRBV7-9 with TRBJ1-2; D gene ambiguous. Germline CDR1 reads SEHNR; CDR2 reads FQNEAQ (reference sequence). The CDR3 is made up of 13 amino acids. V dropped 1 base and J dropped 4 bases, with 7 bases sitting between them. CDR3 residues: CASSLGRVYGYTF. For the CDR3, the DNA is TGTGCCAGCAGCTTAGGGCGGGTCTATGGCTACACCTTC.